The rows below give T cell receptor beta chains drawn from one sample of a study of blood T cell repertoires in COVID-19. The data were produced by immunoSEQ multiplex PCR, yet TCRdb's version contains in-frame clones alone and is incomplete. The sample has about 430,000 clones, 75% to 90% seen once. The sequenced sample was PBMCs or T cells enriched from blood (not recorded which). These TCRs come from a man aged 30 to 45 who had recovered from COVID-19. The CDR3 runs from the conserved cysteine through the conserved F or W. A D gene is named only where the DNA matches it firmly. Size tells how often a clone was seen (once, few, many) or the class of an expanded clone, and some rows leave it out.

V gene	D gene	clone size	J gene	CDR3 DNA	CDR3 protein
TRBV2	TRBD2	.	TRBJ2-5	TGTGCCAGCAGTTCCACTAGCGGGAGAGAGACCCAGTACTTC	CASSSTSGRETQYF
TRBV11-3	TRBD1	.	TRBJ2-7	TGTGCCAGCAGTTCTACAGGGGGCGAGCAGTACTTC	CASSSTGGEQYF
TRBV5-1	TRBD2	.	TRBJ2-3	TGCGCCAGCAGCCCACCTAGCGGATCCACAGATACGCAGTATTTT	CASSPPSGSTDTQYF
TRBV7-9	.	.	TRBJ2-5	TGTGCCAGCAACCTAGGGAGCGCGGAGACCCAGTACTTC	CASNLGSAETQYF
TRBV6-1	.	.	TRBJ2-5	TGTGCCAGCAGTGAAGGAGGCTTACAAGAGACCCAGTACTTC	CASSEGGLQETQYF
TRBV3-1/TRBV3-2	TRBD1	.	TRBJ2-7	TGTGCCAGCAGCCAAGCCGACAGGGGGCCAGACGAGCAGTACTTC	CASSQADRGPDEQYF
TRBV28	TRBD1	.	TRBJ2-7	TGTGCCAGCAGTTATACAGGGGTCCCGGAGTACTTC	CASSYTGVPEYF
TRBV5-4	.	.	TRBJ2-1	TGTGCCAGCAGCTTGCCAACAGGTGCCTCCTACAATGAGCAGTTCTTC	CASSLPTGASYNEQFF
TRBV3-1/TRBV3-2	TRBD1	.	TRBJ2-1	TGTGCCAGCAGCCAACGACAGGGGGAGGGCAATGAGCAGTTCTTC	CASSQRQGEGNEQFF
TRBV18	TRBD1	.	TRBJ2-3	TGTGCCAGCTCACCATACCGGACAGGATCTAGCACAGATACGCAGTATTTT	CASSPYRTGSSTDTQYF
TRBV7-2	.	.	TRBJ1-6	TGTGCCAGCAGCTTTTTCGGGTACAATAATTCACCCCTCCACTTT	CASSFFGYNNSPLHF
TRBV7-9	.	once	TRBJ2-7	TGTGCCAGCAGTCGCGGCGGGACGATTTCCTACGAGCAGTACTTC	CASSRGGTISYEQYF
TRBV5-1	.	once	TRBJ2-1	TGCGCCAGCAGCACCGGGGGTAATGAGCAGTTCTTC	CASSTGGNEQFF
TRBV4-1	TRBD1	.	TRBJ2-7	TGCGCCAGCAGCCATAAAACAGGGGGCGGGTACGAGCAGTACTTC	CASSHKTGGGYEQYF
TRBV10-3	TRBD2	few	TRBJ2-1	TGTGCCGGGAGCGGGAGCTCCTACAATGAGCAGTTCTTC	CAGSGSSYNEQFF
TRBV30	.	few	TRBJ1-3	TGTGCCTGGAGCTCTACTGGAAACACCATATATTTT	CAWSSTGNTIYF
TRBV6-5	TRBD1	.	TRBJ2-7	TGTGCCAGCAGTTACGAAAACACAGGGGCCTACGAGCAGTACTTC	CASSYENTGAYEQYF
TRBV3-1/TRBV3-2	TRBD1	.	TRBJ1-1	TGTGCCAGCAGCCGACAGGGAAACACTGAAGCTTTCTTT	CASSRQGNTEAFF
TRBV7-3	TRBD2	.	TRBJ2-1	TGTGCCAGCAGCCCGGGACTAGCGGGAGGGTCGTACAATGAGCAGTTCTTC	CASSPGLAGGSYNEQFF
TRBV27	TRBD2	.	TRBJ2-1	TGTGCCAGCAGTTCAGGACTAGCGGGATCTTACAATGAGCAGTTCTTC	CASSSGLAGSYNEQFF
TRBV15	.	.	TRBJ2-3	TGTGCCACCAGCAGAGAGGTTACGGGGGTAGAGGCAGATACGCAGTATTTT	CATSREVTGVEADTQYF
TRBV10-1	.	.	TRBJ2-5	TGCGCCAGCAGTGAGTCTAGTGCCTCGGAGACCCAGTACTTC	CASSESSASETQYF
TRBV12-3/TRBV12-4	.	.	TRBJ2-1	TGTGCCAGCAGTCCACGGGGCTACAATGAGCAGTTCTTC	CASSPRGYNEQFF
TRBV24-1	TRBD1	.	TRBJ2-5	TGTGCCACCAGTGATTCGGGCAGGGGGTCTGCGGAGACCCAGTACTTC	CATSDSGRGSAETQYF
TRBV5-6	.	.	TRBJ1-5	TGTGCCAGCAGCTTGGGTAGGGGTCAGCCCCAGCATTTT	CASSLGRGQPQHF
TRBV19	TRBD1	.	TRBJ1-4	TGTGCCAGTAGTACGGGGACAGGGCGAAATGAAAAACTGTTTTTT	CASSTGTGRNEKLFF
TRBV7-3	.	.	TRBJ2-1	TGTGCCAGCAGCTTAAACAGGGCGGGTGAGCAGTTCTTC	CASSLNRAGEQFF